This T cell receptor (beta chain) was sequenced for a study of regulatory T cells. At testing, patients were 2 to 39 years old, with reduced naive and increased memory T-cell proportions. CDR1 and CDR2 from the germline V gene are LNHDA and SQIVND (reference sequence). This CDR3 contains 12 residues. Trimming left V 5 bases short and J 9 bases short, with 11 bases between. Study results and caveats: Patient CD8+ T cells trended nonsignificantly toward lower Shannon entropy than control CD8+ cells.

About this clone itself: Its antigen is still unknown.

The primer mix had 52 TRBV and 13 TRBJ primers. Profiled with immunoSEQ multiplex PCR; TCRdb holds only in-frame clones, not every one. The data hold approximately 20,000 clones, with 93% observed a single time. This receptor was identified in a child younger than 10 with CD3G deficiency. Source material: CD8+ T cells sorted from blood. The rearrangement uses TRBV19 and TRBJ2-1, with D maybe TRBD2 (6 bases). CDR3 region: CASSLLGGEQFF. The CDR3 nucleotides are TGTGCCAGTAGTCTCCTGGGGGGTGAGCAGTTCTTC.